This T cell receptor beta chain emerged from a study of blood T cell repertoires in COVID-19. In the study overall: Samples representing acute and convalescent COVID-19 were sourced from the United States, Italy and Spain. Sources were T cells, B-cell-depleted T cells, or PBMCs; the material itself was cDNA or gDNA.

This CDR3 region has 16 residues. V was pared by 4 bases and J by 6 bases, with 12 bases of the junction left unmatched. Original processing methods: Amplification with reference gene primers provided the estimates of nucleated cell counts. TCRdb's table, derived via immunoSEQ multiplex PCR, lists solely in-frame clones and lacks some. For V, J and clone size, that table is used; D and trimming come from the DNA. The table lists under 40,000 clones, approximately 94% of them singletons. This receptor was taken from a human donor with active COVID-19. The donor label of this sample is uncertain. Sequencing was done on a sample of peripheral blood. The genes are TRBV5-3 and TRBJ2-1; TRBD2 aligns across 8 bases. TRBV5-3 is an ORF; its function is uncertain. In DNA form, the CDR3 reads TGTGCCAGAAGCCCGAGCGAAGCGGGAGTTTGCAATGAGCAGTTCTTC. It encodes CARSPSEAGVCNEQFF.